The T cell receptor (beta chain) described here comes from a study of blood T cell repertoires in COVID-19. For the study at large: Material from acute and convalescent COVID-19 was sourced from the United States, Italy and Spain. PBMCs, B-cell-depleted T cells, or T cells provided the cDNA or gDNA that made up the material.

CDR3 length: 14 amino acids. The germline CDR1 and CDR2 sequences are SGHRS and YFSETQ. J was trimmed by 2 bases and V by 0 bases; bases with no gene match: 1. As processed by the authors: The assay estimated nucleated cells by amplifying reference gene primers. Clones were read by immunoSEQ multiplex PCR, and TCRdb kept only the in-frame ones, dropping some. V, J and clone size are taken as reported in that table, and D and trimming were inferred from the DNA itself. The table has about 160,000 clones, about 85% seen once. The chain links TRBV5-1 to TRBJ2-7; TRBD1 matches at 8 bases. Sequencing was performed on peripheral blood. The sequence was collected from a man between 60 and 75 years old who had recovered from COVID-19. In DNA form, the CDR3 reads TGCGCCAGCAGCTTGGAGGACAGGGCCTACGAGCAGTACTTC. Protein sequence: CASSLEDRAYEQYF.